This T cell receptor beta chain was observed in a study of regulatory T cells in long-lasting Graves disease. This clonotype was seen once. Its antigen is unidentified. V was cut by 5 bases and J by 3 bases, with 15 bases left in between. CDR1 SGHVS and CDR2 FQNEAQ come from the germline V gene. This CDR3 spans 15 amino acids. CDR3 regions were amplified by Arm-PCR using iRepertoire HTBI primers to build TCR beta libraries. TCRdb used MiXCR to reprocess the multiplex PCR reads, holding one entry per CDR3 protein. The table records about 620,000 distinct CDR3 sequences, under 20% of them present only once. Time point meaning: newly diagnosed GD, antithyroid drugs for less than 3 months. The TCR library was made from RNA that had been extracted from PBMCs in TRIzol. Study-wide points: Persistent Graves' patients showed a TCR diversity that was lower than that of newly diagnosed ones.

These same data were also listed under a study on T cells in Graves' hyperthyroidism and ophthalmopathy. That investigation notes: Among thyroid clonotypes expanded above 0.001, most also appeared in blood.

The genes are TRBV7-8 and TRBJ2-3; TRBD1 might be the D (6 bases). Sample: peripheral blood mononuclear cells (PBMCs), taken at new diagnosis, from a patient treated with antithyroid drugs. The sequence was obtained from a woman in her twenties or thirties with Graves disease. CDR3 sequence (DNA): TGTGCCAGCAGCCTGAACAGGGTACAGACAGATACGCAGTATTTT. This sequence encodes CASSLNRVQTDTQYF. The full variable domain, rest sourced from reference TRBV7-8 and TRBJ2-3, is GAGVSQSPRYKVAKRGQDVALRCDPISGHVSLFWYQQALGQGPEFLTYFQNEAQLDKSGLPSDRFFAERPEGSVSTLKIQRTQQEDSAVYLCASSLNRVQTDTQYFGPGTRLTVL.